This T cell receptor (beta chain) is from a study of siplizumab effects on memory and regulatory T cells (dated by TCRdb to about 2019). Regarding the research as a whole: The effect of the anti-CD2 antibody siplizumab on alloreactive T-cell subsets was examined in allogeneic mixed lymphocyte reactions constructed from human PBMCs. What the authors observed across the whole study: Sequences below about 10^-5 frequency were poorly captured, so only a minor fraction of alloreactive clones could be mapped to unstimulated subsets. A naive or memory phenotype could not be assigned to roughly 80-97% of proliferating CD4+ or CD8+ clones. Siplizumab significantly reduced the cumulative frequency of alloreactive sequences traceable to unstimulated CD4+ memory T cells. No functional confirmation was obtained for the suppressive function of proliferating Tregs from siplizumab cultures. In reactions with siplizumab, an average of approximately 69% of mappable alloreactive CD4+ clones were Treg-derived, compared with 25% to 30% in control reactions. Greater diversity appeared to be present in unstimulated naive T cells than in memory T cells, and a substantial contribution to the alloresponse seemed to be made by naive cells.

Library generation was performed with the immunoSEQ multiplex PCR assay. Each sample had 80,000 to 100,000 TCR templates assayed by the deep sequencing platform. Genomic DNA extracted from sorted T cells was used for TCRbeta CDR3 sequencing. Concerning the study's data processing: The R programming language was used for clonal analysis of TCRbeta CDR3 data. Unstimulated samples were compared with post-reaction CFSE-low samples to define alloreactive CD4+ and CD8+ clones. Regulatory or non-regulatory origin was assigned to alloreactive CD4+ clones by matching of sequences to sorted unstimulated Treg and non-Treg repertoires. TCRdb retrieved this table from immuneACCESS and kept in-frame rearrangements only. Not all clones are present; in checked studies, unresolved V genes account for under half, and no reason is known for the remainder. The V and J calls and clone size are taken from that table; D and trimming were inferred from the DNA. In this sample the table shows about 91,000 clones, roughly 96% of which occur a single time. The top ten constitute 0.025% to 0.035% of the sample.

Note on this clone: It has no known antigen specificity. No base qualities exist here, and no much larger clone lies one base off it.

In addition, sequencing in three donor pairs included unstimulated CD8+ effector memory subsets alongside CD4+ naive, CD8+ naive, CD8+ TEMRA and CD4+ memory subsets. Sorted unstimulated T cells and proliferating T cells recovered from mixed lymphocyte reactions underwent TCRbeta CDR3 sequencing. Fresh whole blood from fewer than 11 HLA-typed healthy donors was used as the source from which PBMCs were isolated. Trimming takes 4 bases from V and 7 bases from J, and the germline ends sit 19 bases apart. According to the germline V gene (reference sequence), CDR1 reads LNHDA and CDR2 reads SQIVND. The CDR3 holds 15 amino acids from the cysteine to the phenylalanine. Only the CDR3 DNA stays, 45 bases, in frame from base 1.

The sequenced sample was naive CD4+ T cells sorted from blood. The sample's cell subset or site label, in plain terms: unstimulated naive T cells. The sequence is built from TRBV19 and TRBJ1-2; a tentative D call is TRBD1 (5 bases match). This receptor was identified in a human donor in good health. The DNA is TGTGCCAGTAGTACCTCCTTGTCAGGGTTGGGTGGCTACACCTTC. The resulting protein is CASSTSLSGLGGYTF.